Listed below are T cell receptor beta chains from one sample, sequenced in a study of T cell repertoires in cytomegalovirus infection. TCRdb redid the calling of the reads with MiXCR, one entry per CDR3 protein. The sample has about 200,000 distinct CDR3 sequences, nearly 9.5% seen once. Sequences were obtained from PBMCs. The receptors here all came from a human donor in good health (CMV status not recorded). Some clones in this sample may be carry-over from other donors' samples. CDR3s include the opening cysteine and the closing phenylalanine or tryptophan. Each record gives: clone size, D gene, J gene, V gene, CDR3 protein, CDR3 DNA. A D gene is named only where the DNA matches it firmly. Size tells how often a clone was seen (once, few, many) or the class of an expanded clone, and some rows leave it out.

.,.,TRBJ1-1,TRBV20-1,CSALGQNTEAFF,TGCAGTGCTCTAGGACAGAACACTGAAGCTTTCTTT
few,TRBD1,TRBJ1-2,TRBV7-2,CASSLIPGTDNGYTF,TGTGCCAGCAGCCTAATTCCCGGGACAGATAATGGCTACACCTTC
.,TRBD1,TRBJ1-2,TRBV30,CAFTTGENYGYTF,TGTGCCTTCACAACAGGGGAAAACTATGGCTACACCTTC
many,TRBD1,TRBJ2-7,TRBV7-8,CASSLGGQGFEQYF,TGTGCCAGCAGCTTAGGGGGACAGGGTTTCGAGCAGTACTTC
many,TRBD1,TRBJ1-2,TRBV28,CASSLGQGDGYTF,TGTGCCAGCAGTTTGGGACAGGGTGATGGCTACACCTTC
many,.,TRBJ2-1,TRBV7-2,CASSSWRDSYNEQFF,TGTGCCAGCAGCTCTTGGCGGGACTCTTACAATGAGCAGTTCTTC
many,.,TRBJ2-2,TRBV20-1,CSAKPGGTGELFF,TGCAGTGCTAAGCCAGGCGGCACCGGGGAGCTGTTTTTT
many,.,TRBJ1-6,TRBV28,CASNTMDAINSPLHF,TGTGCCAGCAACACCATGGACGCCATAAATTCACCCCTCCACTTT
many,TRBD2,TRBJ2-1,TRBV6-2/TRBV6-3,CASLASGNNEQFF,TGTGCCAGCCTTGCTAGCGGAAACAATGAGCAGTTCTTC
many,.,TRBJ2-4,TRBV7-2,CASSLPGPIQYF,TGTGCCAGCAGCCTGCCAGGGCCGATTCAGTACTTC
many,.,TRBJ1-1,TRBV7-8,CASSLVQGPSAEAFF,TGTGCCAGCAGCTTAGTCCAGGGGCCCTCGGCTGAAGCTTTCTTT
many,.,TRBJ1-2,TRBV7-9,CASSLAQAYGYTF,TGTGCCAGCAGCTTAGCACAGGCCTATGGCTACACCTTC
few,.,TRBJ2-7,TRBV9,CASSVESGSSYEQYF,TGTGCCAGCAGCGTAGAGTCAGGTTCCTCCTACGAGCAGTACTTC
.,.,TRBJ2-7,TRBV4-3,CASSPQLDTRGVEQYF,TGCGCCAGCAGCCCGCAACTGGACACGCGCGGGGTCGAGCAGTACTTC
.,.,TRBJ1-6,TRBV20-1,CSARDARTTVYNSPLHF,TGCAGTGCTAGAGACGCGAGAACGACAGTATATAATTCACCCCTCCACTTT
.,TRBD1,TRBJ1-5,TRBV12-3/TRBV12-4,CASSAGTGGGSNQPQHF,TGTGCCAGCAGTGCCGGGACAGGGGGGGGGAGCAATCAGCCCCAGCATTTT
many,.,TRBJ1-5,TRBV28,CASSFLGGFNQPQHF,TGTGCCAGCAGTTTTCTGGGAGGATTTAATCAGCCCCAGCATTTT
.,TRBD1,TRBJ2-7,TRBV11-2,CASSLEYSTGDEQYF,TGTGCCAGCAGCTTAGAGTACTCGACAGGGGACGAGCAGTACTTC
many,.,TRBJ1-1,TRBV7-9,CASSPFGIMNTEAFF,TGTGCCAGCAGTCCGTTCGGTATCATGAACACTGAAGCTTTCTTT
many,TRBD1,TRBJ1-2,TRBV7-2,CASSQANDRAYGYTF,TGTGCCAGCAGCCAAGCCAATGACAGGGCCTATGGCTACACCTTC
few,TRBD1,TRBJ1-5,TRBV7-2,CASSLGGTVGQPQHF,TGTGCCAGCAGCTTAGGAGGGACAGTGGGTCAGCCCCAGCATTTT
.,.,TRBJ1-4,TRBV6-1,CASSYDRQILNEKLFF,TGTGCCAGCAGTTACGACCGACAGATCCTCAATGAAAAACTGTTTTTT
many,.,TRBJ2-7,TRBV7-8,CASSPPGGRRGGEQYF,TGTGCCAGCAGCCCCCCAGGTGGTCGAAGAGGGGGAGAGCAGTACTTC
many,.,TRBJ2-2,TRBV7-2,CASSLARAGTGELFF,TGTGCCAGCAGCTTAGCGCGGGCAGGGACCGGGGAGCTGTTTTTT
.,.,TRBJ2-3,TRBV11-1,CASVPAGTDTQYF,TGTGCCAGCGTTCCGGCGGGCACAGATACGCAGTATTTT
many,.,TRBJ1-3,TRBV7-2,CASSLSDSSGNTIYF,TGTGCCAGCAGCTTAAGTGACAGCTCTGGAAACACCATATATTTT
many,.,TRBJ2-1,TRBV24-1,CATSDLGPSGKGLTYNEQFF,TGTGCCACCAGTGATTTGGGTCCATCTGGGAAGGGGCTTACCTACAATGAGCAGTTCTTC
few,.,TRBJ2-7,TRBV20-1,CSAALAAGEQYF,TGCAGTGCTGCTTTAGCGGCAGGGGAGCAGTACTTC
.,.,TRBJ1-2,TRBV29-1,CSATGTNYGYTF,TGCAGCGCGACCGGGACAAACTATGGCTACACCTTC
many,.,TRBJ1-5,TRBV7-8,CASAGPYQPQHF,TGTGCCAGCGCAGGGCCCTATCAGCCCCAGCATTTT
few,TRBD1,TRBJ1-6,TRBV28,CASSSGTESPLHF,TGTGCCAGCAGTTCTGGGACAGAATCACCCCTCCACTTT
many,.,TRBJ1-1,TRBV6-5,CASSYSIFGENTEAFF,TGTGCCAGCAGTTACTCGATATTTGGGGAGAACACTGAAGCTTTCTTT